Following are 12 T cell receptor beta chains from one sample sequenced in a study of blood T cells in healthy people across ages. Sample-barcoded 5' priming and a J-beta primer mix drove a second PCR of about 6 to 11 cycles. One entry per CDR3 protein, called by TCRdb with MiXCR from the 5' RACE reads. The sample lists around 1,500,000 distinct CDR3 sequences, 28% occurring once. The specimen sequenced was blood. These receptors all come from a woman in her twenties or thirties in good health.

The V call is TRBV5-1, the J call TRBJ2-1; 7 positions match TRBD2. The ends lost 7 bases at V and 6 bases at J; junction bases unmatched: 7. The CDR3 loop spans 13 amino acids. Germline assignment: CDR1 SGHRS and CDR2 YFSETQ. Written as DNA, the CDR3 is TGCGCCAGCGGAAAGGGACTATTCAATGAGCAGTTCTTC. This translates into CASGKGLFNEQFF.

This clonotype was picked up a small number of times. The rearrangement joins TRBV5-1 to TRBJ1-2; unclear D gene. Germline loops: CDR1 SGHRS, CDR2 YFSETQ. Trimming shortened V by 3 bases and J by 6 bases, and 21 bases separated the two germline ends. The CDR3 runs 16 residues. The CDR3 sequence: CASSSSGDPRVDGYTF. The CDR3 region has the DNA TGCGCCAGCAGCTCGTCCGGGGATCCGAGAGTCGATGGCTACACCTTC.

This clonotype was found a few times. The chain employs TRBV18 and TRBJ2-3; 7 bases are a match to TRBD2. Germline V lookup: CDR1 KGHSH, CDR2 LQKENI. Trimming took 1 base from V and 6 from J; bases not matched to a gene: 1. This CDR3 spans 13 amino acids. CDR3 residues: CASSPQRDDTQYF. The CDR3 DNA reads TGTGCCAGCTCACCACAGCGGGACGATACGCAGTATTTT.

This clonotype was observed at least ten times. The chain links TRBV15 to TRBJ2-5; tentative D call: TRBD1 (6 bases). This CDR3 comprises 15 residues. Between the trimmed V and J ends, which lost 1 base and 2 bases, there was a span of 11 bases. Germline loops: CDR1 LNHNV, CDR2 YYDKDF (reference sequence). The CDR3 bases are TGTGCCACCAGCAGAGCACAGGGCCTACAAGAGACCCAGTACTTC. Residues: CATSRAQGLQETQYF.

In the case of this clonotype: With a much larger clone just one base away, this may be a read error. The chain combines TRBV29-1 with TRBJ2-7; 10 bases fit TRBD2. Germline assignment: CDR1 SQVTM and CDR2 ANQGSEA. The CDR3 loop spans 14 amino acids. With 6 bases clipped from V and 0 bases from J, the junction kept 5 bases outside the gene matches. The CDR3 spells CSVGSGRPSYEQYF. The DNA for the CDR3 is TGCAGCGTCGGTAGCGGGAGGCCCTCCTACGAGCAGTACTTC.

This clonotype has just a few counts. The chain is built from TRBV5-1 and TRBJ2-5; D is perhaps TRBD2 (5 bases). The end of the DNA aligns better with TRBJ2-7, so the J call may be wrong. This CDR3 contains 14 residues. The germline V gene encodes CDR1 SGHRS and CDR2 YFSETQ. CDR3 loop: CASSLGSIGDEQYF. The CDR3 DNA sequence: TGCGCCAGCAGCTTGGGGTCGATCGGGGACGAGCAGTACTTC.

This clonotype was observed once. A much larger clone sits a single nucleotide away, making a read error possible. The CDR3 loop is CASSWDWGREETQYF. CDR3 DNA sequence: TGTGCCAGCAGTTGGGACTGGGGCAGAGAAGAGACCCAGTACTTC. The gene calls are TRBV6-5 and TRBJ2-5, with TRBD2 as a possible D gene (6 bases). The CDR3 loop spans 15 amino acids. The V gene's germline CDR1 is MNHEY and CDR2 SVGAGI. V was clipped by 4 bases and J by 3 bases, with 15 bases between them.

The chain combines TRBV9 with TRBJ1-2; perhaps TRBD1 as D (6 bases). The CDR3 sequence is 14 residues long. The V gene lost 3 bases and the J gene lost 7 bases, with 16 bases spanning the gap. Per the germline V gene, CDR1 is SGDLS and CDR2 is YYNGEE. CDR3 DNA sequence: TGTGCCAGCAGCGCCTCACAGGGTACAGTTGGCTACACCTTC. This codes for CASSASQGTVGYTF. The full variable domain, completed using reference TRBV9 and TRBJ1-2, is DSGVTQTPKHLITATGQRVTLRCSPRSGDLSVYWYQQSLDQGLQFLIQYYNGEERAKGNILERFSAQQFPDLHSELNLSSLELGDSALYFCASSASQGTVGYTFGSGTRLTVV.

With regard to this clonotype: One base away lies a much larger clone, so this may be a sequencing read error. The V call is TRBV5-4, the J call TRBJ2-2; D unclear. The CDR3 totals 12 residues. V shed 4 bases and J shed 1 base, with 2 bases lying between them. Germline CDR1 is SGHNT and CDR2 is YYREEE (reference sequence). CDR3 loop: CASSKNTGELFF. The CDR3 nucleotides read TGTGCCAGCAGCAAGAACACCGGGGAGCTGTTTTTT.

The chain employs TRBV6-2 or TRBV6-3 and TRBJ2-7, with D perhaps assigned TRBD1 or TRBD2 (5 bases each). V was pared by 9 bases and J by 6 bases, with 15 bases between. The CDR3 has 12 residues. Germline lookup yields CDR1 MNHEY and CDR2 SVGEGT. The CDR3 is CARGVLSGEQYF. DNA for the CDR3: TGTGCCAGGGGGGTTTTATCCGGCGAGCAGTACTTC.

The V and J genes are TRBV20-1 and TRBJ2-5; D is perhaps TRBD1 or TRBD2 (5 bases each). Trimming removed 8 bases from V and 11 bases from J, with 30 bases in between. Germline loops: CDR1 DFQATT, CDR2 SNEGSKA (reference sequence). This CDR3 is 15 amino acids long. The CDR3 loop reads CSSPGNRDGGNEQYF. Written as DNA, the CDR3 is TGCAGTTCCCCTGGGAACCGGGACGGAGGCAATGAGCAGTACTTC.

This clonotype occurred a few times. Sequence at one end of the junction differs from germline and may be a read error. The chain employs TRBV5-5 and TRBJ2-2; unclear D gene. Per the germline V gene, CDR1 is SGHKS and CDR2 is YYEKEE (reference sequence). CDR3 length equals 13 residues. CDR3 sequence: CASNLVNTGELFF. The CDR3 coding sequence is TGTGCCAGCAACTTGGTGAACACCGGGGAGCTGTTTTTT. Filled out from reference TRBV5-5 and TRBJ2-2, the complete variable domain reads DAGVTQSPTHLIKTRGQQVTLRCSPISGHKSVSWYQQVLGQGPQFIFQYYEKEERGRGNFPDRFSARQFPNYSSELNVNALLLGDSALYLCASNLVNTGELFFGEGSRLTVL.